These 17 T cell receptor beta chains were sequenced from one sample in a study of blood T cell repertoires in COVID-19. The method was immunoSEQ multiplex PCR; TCRdb's version includes in-frame clones alone and lacks a portion of them. The sample has fewer than 30,000 clones; 75% to 95% are singletons. The sample was peripheral blood. These receptors came from a human donor with active COVID-19. The donor label of this sample is uncertain.

The chain combines TRBV3-1 (or the pseudogene TRBV3-2) with TRBJ2-5, with D possibly being TRBD2 (5 bases). The germline gives CDR1 LGHDT, CDR2 YNNKEL (reference sequence). The CDR3 totals 16 residues. V lost 0 bases, J lost 1 base, and 12 bases lay in between. Here the CDR3 reads CASSQDLGRVQETQYF. The DNA of the CDR3 is TGTGCCAGCAGCCAAGATCTAGGGCGGGTCCAAGAGACCCAGTACTTC.

The chain combines TRBV30 with TRBJ2-1; 9 bases align to TRBD2. Germline CDR1 is GTSNPN and CDR2 is SVGIG (reference sequence). The CDR3 length is 14 residues. CDR3 in amino acids: CALTGTSYSSEQFF. The CDR3 DNA sequence: TGTGCTCTAACCGGGACTAGCTACTCCTCTGAGCAGTTCTTC.

This chain joins TRBV6-2 or TRBV6-3 and TRBJ1-1; tentative D call: TRBD1 (5 bases). Trimming cost V 4 bases and J 8 bases, with 26 bases left between them. Looked up from germline, CDR1 is MNHEY and CDR2 is SVGEGT. The CDR3 sequence is 17 residues long. CDR3 amino acids: CASSFLKGPLVGSEAFF. CDR3 nucleotides: TGTGCCAGCAGTTTCCTAAAGGGGCCCTTGGTCGGGTCGGAAGCTTTCTTT.

The CDR3 is CASSLLVTGARPNTDTQYF. In DNA form, the CDR3 reads TGTGCCAGCAGTTTACTCGTCACAGGGGCCAGACCTAACACAGATACGCAGTATTTT. V gene TRBV27 combines with J gene TRBJ2-3; TRBD1 agrees at 7 bases. The germline gives CDR1 MNHEY, CDR2 SMNVEV (reference sequence). V lost 2 bases and J lost 2; bases outside the gene matches: 16. This CDR3 has 19 residues.

V usage is TRBV4-3 and J usage is TRBJ2-7; D may be TRBD2 (5 bases). Trimming took off 0 bases at V and 2 bases at J, with 11 bases between the two ends. The CDR3 has 15 amino acids. Germline V gene lookup returns CDR1 LGHNA and CDR2 YSLEER. The CDR3 spells CASSQEVAQTYEQYF. CDR3 nucleotides: TGCGCCAGCAGCCAAGAGGTAGCGCAGACCTACGAGCAGTACTTC.

This chain connects TRBV7-9 to TRBJ2-1; D ambiguous. Between the trimmed V and J ends, which lost 3 bases and 0 bases, there was a span of 9 bases. Per germline, CDR1 SEHNR and CDR2 FQNEAQ (reference sequence). The CDR3 sequence is 15 residues long. CDR3 in amino acids: CASSFGVPSYNEQFF. CDR3 coding DNA: TGTGCCAGCAGCTTCGGAGTCCCCTCCTACAATGAGCAGTTCTTC.

The V gene is TRBV28, the J gene TRBJ2-7, with D possibly TRBD1 on 6 matching bases. V was clipped by 1 base and J by 6 bases, with 10 bases between them. CDR1 and CDR2 from the germline V gene are MDHEN and SYDVKM. The CDR3 is 13 amino acids. The CDR3 sequence: CASSLSGTTEQYF. The DNA of the CDR3 is TGTGCCAGCAGTTTATCCGGGACAACCGAGCAGTACTTC.

The CDR3 here is CAWSVGPGAETQYF. DNA for the CDR3: TGTGCCTGGAGTGTAGGTCCAGGGGCAGAGACCCAGTACTTC. The chain is built from TRBV30 and TRBJ2-5; tentatively, D is TRBD1 (6 bases). CDR1 and CDR2 (germline): GTSNPN, SVGIG (reference sequence). The CDR3 extends over 14 amino acids. Trimming shortened V by 0 bases and J by 4 bases, and 12 bases separated the two germline ends.

This chain joins TRBV7-2 and TRBJ2-7; weak D call: TRBD2 (6 bases). Germline lookup yields CDR1 SGHTA and CDR2 FQGNSA. The CDR3 spans 15 residues. The V end lost 0 bases, the J end lost 2 bases, and 11 bases lay between the germline ends. CDR3 region: CASSLAGGPTYEQYF. The CDR3 DNA reads as TGTGCCAGCAGCTTAGCGGGGGGTCCTACCTACGAGCAGTACTTC.

This clone has just one count. The chain uses TRBV7-2 and TRBJ2-3; D gene unclear. The CDR3 runs to 13 residues. CDR1 is SGHTA and CDR2 is FQGNSA in the germline V gene. V gave up 2 bases and J gave up 0 bases, with 3 bases separating them. CDR3 nucleotide sequence: TGTGCCAGCAGCTTACCTAGCACAGATACGCAGTATTTT. This translates into CASSLPSTDTQYF.

This chain uses TRBV19 with TRBJ1-5; D may be TRBD1 (6 bases). The CDR3 runs to 14 residues. V gave up 1 base and J gave up 4 bases, with 8 bases separating them. Per germline, CDR1 LNHDA and CDR2 SQIVND (reference sequence). CDR3 amino acids: CASSIARGNQPQHF. The CDR3 region has the DNA TGTGCCAGTAGTATAGCCAGGGGTAATCAGCCCCAGCATTTT.

The chain joins TRBV19 to TRBJ2-3; 13 bases are a match to TRBD2. The CDR3 has 16 residues. V lost 7 bases, J lost 11 bases, and 15 bases stayed unmatched. The germline gives CDR1 LNHDA, CDR2 SQIVND (reference sequence). CDR3 in DNA: TGTGCCAGTACCCCCAGACTAGCGGGGGGTGCCGAGGAGCAGTATTTT. Its protein is CASTPRLAGGAEEQYF.

V and J are TRBV5-6 and TRBJ2-7; 7 nucleotides match TRBD2. The CDR3 is 13 amino acids. Trimming cost V 7 bases and J 3 bases; bases outside gene matches: 7. Per germline, CDR1 SGHDT and CDR2 YYEEEE. The CDR3 reads CASQQRDNYEQYF. The CDR3, as DNA: TGTGCCAGCCAGCAGCGGGATAACTACGAGCAGTACTTC.

The chain links TRBV2 to TRBJ2-1; D possibly corresponds to TRBD2 (6 bases). V lost 3 bases to trimming and J lost 7 bases, with 10 bases between them. Germline loops: CDR1 SNHLY, CDR2 FYNNEI. The CDR3 has 13 amino acids. The CDR3 loop is CASSEVAVNEQFF. The CDR3 DNA is TGTGCCAGCAGTGAGGTAGCGGTAAATGAGCAGTTCTTC.

The J gene is TRBJ2-1, the V gene TRBV6-1, with TRBD2 matching over 8 bases. CDR1 is MNHNS, CDR2 SASEGT, per germline. With V trimmed by 0 bases and J by 6 bases, 4 bases remained unmatched. This CDR3 contains 15 residues. The CDR3 protein is CASSEALGGGNEQFF. As DNA, the CDR3 is TGTGCCAGCAGTGAAGCGCTCGGGGGGGGCAATGAGCAGTTCTTC.

This chain uses TRBV9 with TRBJ2-6; D may be TRBD1 (6 bases). Germline CDR1 is SGDLS and CDR2 is YYNGEE. The CDR3 contains 17 residues. V lost 8 bases, J lost 0 bases, and 18 bases lay in between. The CDR3 DNA is TGTGCCAGTTGGAGGACAGCAACTCTCTCTGGGGCCAACGTCCTGACTTTC. It translates to CASWRTATLSGANVLTF.

This chain uses TRBV28 with TRBJ2-7; possible D gene TRBD2, 5 bases. From germline, CDR1 is MDHEN and CDR2 SYDVKM. The CDR3 contains 12 residues. V was pared by 6 bases and J by 5 bases, with 11 bases between. The chain's CDR3 is CASSPRVHEQYF. CDR3 bases: TGTGCCAGCAGCCCGAGGGTACACGAGCAGTACTTC.